The clone carrying this TCR beta chain turned up a few times. Its antigen is unknown. The table came from immunoSEQ multiplex PCR; TCRdb's copy has only in-frame clones and leaves some out. The sample holds 90,000 to 100,000 clones, approximately 90% seen once. These data come from a study of a mutant IDH1 vaccine in newly diagnosed glioma. Turning to the study itself: The earlier regimen, radiotherapy, temozolomide, or both, was most often both.

This CDR3 contains 17 residues. CDR1 is SGHTA, CDR2 FQGNSA, per germline. Trimming at V came to 5 bases and at J to 4 bases, leaving 10 bases not matched to a gene. The time point denotes: baseline, week 1 (first vaccination visit). Treatment given: pre-vaccination baseline after standard-of-care therapy. Study-level findings and limits: Top peripheral T cell clonotype shifts appeared unrelated to pseudoprogression.

Sample: PBMCs, taken from a glioma patient treated with radiotherapy, temozolomide or both. The clonotype originates from a woman in her forties or fifties with glioma. This chain links TRBV7-2 with TRBJ2-7; TRBD2 matches at 14 bases. CDR3 coding DNA: TGTGCCAGCAGCCTAGGGGGTGGGACTAGCGGGGGTTACGAGCAGTACTTC. Protein: CASSLGGGTSGGYEQYF.